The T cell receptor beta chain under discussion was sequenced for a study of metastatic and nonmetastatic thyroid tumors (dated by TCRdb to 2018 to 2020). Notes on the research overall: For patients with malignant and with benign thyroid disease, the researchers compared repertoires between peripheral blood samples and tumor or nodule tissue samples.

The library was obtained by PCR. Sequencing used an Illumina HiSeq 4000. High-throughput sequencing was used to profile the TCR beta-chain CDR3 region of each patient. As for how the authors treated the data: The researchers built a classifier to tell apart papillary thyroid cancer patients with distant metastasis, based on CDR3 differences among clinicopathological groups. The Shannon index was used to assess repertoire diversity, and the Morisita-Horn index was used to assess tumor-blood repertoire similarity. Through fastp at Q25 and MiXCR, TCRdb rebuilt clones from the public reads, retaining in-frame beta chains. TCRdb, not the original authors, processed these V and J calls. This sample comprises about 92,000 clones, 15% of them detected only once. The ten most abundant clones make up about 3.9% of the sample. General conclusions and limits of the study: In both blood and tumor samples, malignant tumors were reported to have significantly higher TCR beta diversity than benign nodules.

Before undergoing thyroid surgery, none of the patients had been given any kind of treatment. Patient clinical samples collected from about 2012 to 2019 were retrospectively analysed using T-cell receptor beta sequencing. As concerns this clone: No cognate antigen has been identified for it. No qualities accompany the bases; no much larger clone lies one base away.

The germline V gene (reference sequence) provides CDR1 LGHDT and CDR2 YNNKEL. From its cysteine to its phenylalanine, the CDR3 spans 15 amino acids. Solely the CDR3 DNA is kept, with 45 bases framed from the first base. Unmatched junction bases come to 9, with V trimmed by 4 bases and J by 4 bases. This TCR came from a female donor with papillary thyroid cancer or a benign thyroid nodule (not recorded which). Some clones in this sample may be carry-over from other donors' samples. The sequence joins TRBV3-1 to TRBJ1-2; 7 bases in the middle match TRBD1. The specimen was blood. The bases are TGTGCCAGCAGCCCAGAGACAGGGAGTACCTATGGCTACACCTTC. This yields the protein CASSPETGSTYGYTF.